These 3 T cell receptor beta chains originate from one sample sequenced in a study of T cells in Graves' hyperthyroidism and ophthalmopathy. Amplified TCR beta CDR3 regions derived from RNA transcripts. When the TCR CDR3 underwent first-round RT-PCR, the HTBI primer set was used. TCRdb passed the multiplex PCR reads through MiXCR, listing each CDR3 protein once. The sample consists of 360,000 or so distinct CDR3 sequences, around 18% of them appearing once. The sequencing input was blood. The source is a woman aged 40 to 50 with Graves' ophthalmopathy.

There are many counts of this clonotype. This chain links TRBV20-1 with TRBJ2-5; TRBD2 aligns across 7 bases. CDR3 length equals 18 residues. After removal of 0 bases from V and 5 bases from J, the junction contained 18 bases not matched to a gene. Per the germline V gene, CDR1 is DFQATT and CDR2 is SNEGSKA (reference sequence). As DNA, the CDR3 is TGCAGTGCTAGAGATTCCAAACCCCCGGGGCCGGGAGGTGAGACCCAGTACTTC. Translated, it gives CSARDSKPPGPGGETQYF.

This clonotype was observed at least ten times. The chain couples TRBV6-1 to TRBJ1-5; 8 bases are a match to TRBD1. J gave up 6 bases and V 0 bases, and 4 bases lay outside the gene matches. Germline V gene lookup returns CDR1 MNHNS and CDR2 SASEGT. This CDR3 contains 15 residues. The CDR3 region is CASSEAWTGRQPQHF. The CDR3 DNA follows: TGTGCCAGCAGTGAAGCCTGGACAGGGCGTCAGCCCCAGCATTTT.

This clonotype occurred once. The chain combines TRBV6-1 with TRBJ2-7, with 7 bases aligning to TRBD2. The germline gives CDR1 MNHNS, CDR2 SASEGT. Trimming cost V 8 bases and J 2 bases; bases outside gene matches: 12. The CDR3 extends over 15 amino acids. CDR3 residues: CASRGLSGDTYEQYF. DNA for the CDR3: TGTGCCAGCCGCGGACTGAGCGGGGATACCTACGAGCAGTACTTC.